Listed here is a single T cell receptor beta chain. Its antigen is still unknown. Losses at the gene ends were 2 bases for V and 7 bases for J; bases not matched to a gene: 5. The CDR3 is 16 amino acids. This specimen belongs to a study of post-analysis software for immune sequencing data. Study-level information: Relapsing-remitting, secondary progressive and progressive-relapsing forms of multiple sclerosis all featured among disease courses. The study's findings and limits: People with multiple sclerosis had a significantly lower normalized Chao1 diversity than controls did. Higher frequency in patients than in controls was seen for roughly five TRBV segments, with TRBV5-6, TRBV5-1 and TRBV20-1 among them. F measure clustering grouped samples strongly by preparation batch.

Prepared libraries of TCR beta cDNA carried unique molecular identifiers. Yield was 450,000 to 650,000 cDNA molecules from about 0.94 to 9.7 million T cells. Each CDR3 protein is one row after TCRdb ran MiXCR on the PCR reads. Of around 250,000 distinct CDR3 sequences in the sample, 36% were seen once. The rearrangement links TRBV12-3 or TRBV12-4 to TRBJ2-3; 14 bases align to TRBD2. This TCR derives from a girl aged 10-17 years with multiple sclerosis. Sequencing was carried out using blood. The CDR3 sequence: CASSLRGLAGGNTQYF. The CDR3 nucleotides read TGTGCCAGCAGTTTAAGAGGACTAGCGGGAGGAAATACGCAGTATTTT.